A single sample gave rise to the 21 T cell receptor beta chains below, sequenced in a study of long-term antiretroviral therapy in people with HIV. They ran version v3.0 of the immunoSEQ assay at survey level. This table comes from immunoSEQ multiplex PCR, and its TCRdb copy is limited to in-frame clones, with some not included. The sample contains around 25,000 clones, 65% to 85% of which appear only once. The sample in question was unsorted PBMCs, obtained 3 years after starting antiretroviral therapy. These receptors all come from a man between 18 and 29 years old with HIV.

The chain employs TRBV13 and TRBJ1-2; D unresolved. V was cut by 5 bases and J by 7 bases, with 14 bases left in between. CDR3 length equals 13 residues. Per germline, CDR1 PRHDT and CDR2 FYEKMQ (reference sequence). CDR3 sequence (DNA): TGTGCCAGCAGCCGGACCTCGGTGGGTGGCTACACCTTC. It yields the protein CASSRTSVGGYTF.

CDR3 protein: CASSPGPSSYNEQFF. DNA of the CDR3: TGTGCCAGCAGCCCCGGGCCTAGCTCCTACAATGAGCAGTTCTTC. The gene calls are TRBV7-3 and TRBJ2-1; D remains unclear. Germline V CDR1 and CDR2: SGHTA, FQGTGA. The CDR3 consists of 15 residues. V lost 5 bases and J 0 bases, leaving 11 bases between the germline ends. Looking up the rest from reference TRBV7-3 and TRBJ2-1 gives the full variable domain: GAGVSQTPSNKVTEKGKYVELRCDPISGHTALYWYRQSLGQGPEFLIYFQGTGAADDSGLPNDRFFAVRPEGSVSTLKIQRTERGDSAVYLCASSPGPSSYNEQFFGPGTRLTVL.

The rearrangement uses TRBV28 and TRBJ1-2, with TRBD1 matching 10 bases. This CDR3 region has 15 residues. Germline CDR1 MDHEN, CDR2 SYDVKM. V gave up 5 bases and J gave up 6 bases; unmatched junction bases: 9. The CDR3 loop is CASSQPTGGADGYTF. The DNA for the CDR3 is TGTGCCAGCAGTCAACCGACAGGGGGCGCCGATGGCTACACCTTC.

The chain carries TRBV7-9 and TRBJ2-5; D is unresolved. Trimming removed 6 bases at V and 5 bases at J, with 10 bases between. CDR3 size: 12 residues. Per germline, CDR1 SEHNR and CDR2 FQNEAQ (reference sequence). The DNA for the CDR3 is TGTGCCAGCAGAAATGGAGCGGAGACCCAGTACTTC. Protein sequence: CASRNGAETQYF.

The chain carries TRBV10-2 and TRBJ2-2; D is undetermined. The CDR3 covers 12 residues. CDR1 and CDR2 from the germline V gene are WSHSY and SAAADI. V was shortened by 8 bases and J by 7 bases, with 11 bases between the two germline ends. CDR3 loop: CASLLGIGELFF. CDR3 DNA: TGCGCCAGCCTCCTGGGGATCGGGGAGCTGTTTTTT.

The chain recombines TRBV28 with TRBJ2-7; D may match TRBD1 or TRBD2 (6 bases each). The CDR3 is 19 residues long. Germline V gives CDR1 MDHEN, CDR2 SYDVKM. V lost 7 bases to trimming and J lost 7 bases, with 35 bases between them. The CDR3 region is CASIAPGPRNFAGAGEQYV. The CDR3 DNA sequence: TGTGCCAGCATAGCCCCCGGGCCCCGGAATTTTGCAGGGGCGGGGGAGCAGTACGTC.

This clone has a handful of counts. V is TRBV27 and J is TRBJ2-7; either TRBD1 or TRBD2 may fit D (6 bases each). The CDR3 contains 14 residues. CDR1 and CDR2 (germline): MNHEY, SMNVEV (reference sequence). V lost 9 bases and J lost 2, with 17 bases in between. CDR3 in amino acids: CASGFGGPTYEQYF. The CDR3 DNA reads as TGTGCCAGTGGCTTTGGGGGGCCGACCTACGAGCAGTACTTC.

The chain carries TRBV19 and TRBJ2-3; D remains unclear. V lost 1 base and J 4 bases, leaving 9 bases between the germline ends. Looked up from germline, CDR1 is LNHDA and CDR2 is SQIVND (reference sequence). The CDR3 totals 14 residues. This CDR3 reads CASSIAFSADTQYF. DNA for the CDR3: TGTGCCAGTAGTATAGCTTTTTCTGCAGATACGCAGTATTTT. The variable domain in full, with the rest retrieved from reference TRBV19 and TRBJ2-3, is DGGITQSPKYLFRKEGQNVTLSCEQNLNHDAMYWYRQDPGQGLRLIYYSQIVNDFQKGDIAEGYSVSREKKESFPLTVTSAQKNPTAFYLCASSIAFSADTQYFGPGTRLTVL.

The V call is TRBV7-2, the J call TRBJ1-2; 7 nucleotides agree with TRBD1. Losses at the gene ends were 5 bases for V and 4 bases for J; bases not matched to a gene: 7. The CDR3 contains 14 residues. Germline V gene lookup returns CDR1 SGHTA and CDR2 FQGNSA. CDR3 nucleotide sequence: TGTGCCAGCAGCACTCCCGGACAGGTCTATGGCTACACCTTC. Translation gives CASSTPGQVYGYTF.

This chain links TRBV2 with TRBJ1-4; D remains ambiguous. This CDR3 is built from 12 residues. Germline CDR1 and CDR2: SNHLY and FYNNEI. Trimming took off 7 bases at V and 8 bases at J, with 11 bases between the two ends. CDR3 sequence reads: CASTLRPEKLFF. The CDR3 coding sequence is TGTGCCAGCACCCTGAGGCCGGAAAAACTGTTTTTT.

The chain recombines TRBV6-1 with TRBJ1-1; D gene ambiguous. Germline V gene lookup returns CDR1 MNHNS and CDR2 SASEGT. CDR3 size: 15 residues. With 0 bases removed from V and 6 bases from J, the gap between germline ends came to 14 bases. This CDR3 is CASSEALEGSSEAFF. CDR3 DNA sequence: TGTGCCAGCAGTGAAGCGCTTGAGGGCTCGTCTGAAGCTTTCTTT.

The chain uses TRBV29-1 and TRBJ2-1; no reliable D call. The CDR3 has 14 residues. The germline V and J ends were trimmed by 5 bases and 0 bases, with 11 bases remaining between them. Germline V gene sequence: CDR1 SQVTM, CDR2 ANQGSEA. The CDR3 reads CSVPDVNSYNEQFF. In DNA form, the CDR3 reads TGCAGCGTTCCGGACGTGAACTCCTACAATGAGCAGTTCTTC.

The chain employs TRBV7-3 and TRBJ1-4, with D uncertain. The V gene's germline CDR1 is SGHTA and CDR2 FQGTGA. The CDR3 covers 12 residues. V was clipped by 5 bases and J by 8 bases, with 9 bases between them. CDR3 loop: CASSPSTEKLFF. As DNA, the CDR3 is TGTGCCAGCAGCCCTAGCACAGAAAAACTGTTTTTT.

V and J are TRBV9 and TRBJ2-1; TRBD2 matches at 8 bases. Per germline, CDR1 SGDLS and CDR2 YYNGEE. V lost 2 bases to trimming and J lost 4 bases; unmatched junction nucleotides: 5. The CDR3 runs to 15 residues. This CDR3 reads CASSVGGARYNEQFF. CDR3 coding DNA: TGTGCCAGCAGCGTCGGGGGGGCGCGTTACAATGAGCAGTTCTTC. Supplemented by reference TRBV9 and TRBJ2-1, the full variable domain reads DSGVTQTPKHLITATGQRVTLRCSPRSGDLSVYWYQQSLDQGLQFLIQYYNGEERAKGNILERFSAQQFPDLHSELNLSSLELGDSALYFCASSVGGARYNEQFFGPGTRLTVL.

This clone has just a few counts. The V call is TRBV30, the J call TRBJ1-2, with a tentative D call TRBD1 (5 bases). Germline CDR1 reads GTSNPN; CDR2 reads SVGIG (reference sequence). This CDR3 spans 11 amino acids. V was pared by 2 bases and J by 7 bases, with 8 bases between. CDR3 protein: CAWSWGGGYTF. CDR3 DNA: TGTGCCTGGAGTTGGGGGGGTGGCTACACCTTC.

The chain couples TRBV28 to TRBJ1-5, with D possibly being TRBD1 (5 bases). The germline V gene encodes CDR1 MDHEN and CDR2 SYDVKM. Trimming took off 1 base at V and 0 bases at J, with 10 bases between the two ends. The CDR3 sequence is 16 residues long. CDR3 in amino acids: CASSLFQGFSNQPQHF. Written as DNA, the CDR3 is TGTGCCAGCAGTTTATTCCAGGGATTTAGCAATCAGCCCCAGCATTTT.

The rearrangement links TRBV30 to TRBJ1-4; TRBD1 agrees at 10 bases. Germline CDR1 is GTSNPN and CDR2 is SVGIG (reference sequence). Trimming cost V 3 bases and J 8 bases; bases outside gene matches: 3. This CDR3 contains 13 residues. CDR3 residues: CAWRGTGVEKLFF. The DNA of the CDR3 is TGTGCCTGGAGGGGGACAGGGGTCGAAAAACTGTTTTTT.

V is TRBV7-3 and J is TRBJ2-3, with 10 bases identical to TRBD2. Germline V gene lookup returns CDR1 SGHTA and CDR2 FQGTGA. The CDR3 spans 15 residues. V lost 6 bases, J lost 2 bases, and 5 bases stayed unmatched. CDR3 protein: CASSFSGGTTDTQYF. The DNA for the CDR3 is TGTGCCAGCAGTTTTAGCGGGGGGACCACAGATACGCAGTATTTT.

V gene TRBV19 combines with J gene TRBJ1-5; D unresolved. Germline values: CDR1 LNHDA, CDR2 SQIVND (reference sequence). Trimming removed 2 bases at V and 0 bases at J, with 8 bases between. This CDR3 spans 15 amino acids. The CDR3, as DNA: TGTGCCAGTAGTATACCGGCTTATAGCAATCAGCCCCAGCATTTT. Amino acids: CASSIPAYSNQPQHF.

The rearrangement links TRBV11-2 to TRBJ2-3, with D possibly TRBD1 on 6 matching bases. Germline loops: CDR1 SGHAT, CDR2 FQNNGV. Trimming took 5 bases from V and 3 from J, leaving 15 bases between them. The CDR3 loop spans 15 amino acids. The CDR3, as DNA: TGTGCCAGCAGCCGATGGACAGCTAGGACAGATACGCAGTATTTT. Translation gives CASSRWTARTDTQYF.

V gene TRBV11-3 combines with J gene TRBJ1-1, with D perhaps matching TRBD1 (6 bases). Per the germline V gene, CDR1 is SGHNT and CDR2 is YENEEA. The CDR3 is 14 amino acids. V gave up 1 base and J gave up 8 bases, with 14 bases separating them. CDR3 region: CASSLGGPATEAFF. CDR3 DNA sequence: TGTGCCAGCAGCTTAGGGGGGCCGGCTACCGAAGCTTTCTTT.